A selection of T cell receptor beta chains follows, all from one sample in a study of blood T cell repertoires in COVID-19. The table came from immunoSEQ multiplex PCR; TCRdb's copy has only in-frame clones and leaves some out. The sample lists fewer than 200,000 clones; over 65% were seen once. Sequencing input: peripheral blood. The receptors were gathered from a woman older than 75 with acute or convalescent COVID-19. Each CDR3 is given with its conserved first and last residue. Fields, in order: D gene, J gene, V gene, clone size, CDR3 DNA, CDR3 protein. D genes are given only for firm matches. Size tells how often a clone was seen (once, few, many) or the class of an expanded clone, and some rows leave it out.

d_call: TRBD2; j_call: TRBJ2-1; v_call: TRBV5-1; clone_size: NA; cdr3_nt: TGCGCCAGCAGCTCGCCGGGACTAGCGCCTTACAATGAGCAGTTCTTC; cdr3_aa: CASSSPGLAPYNEQFF
d_call: TRBD2; j_call: TRBJ2-7; v_call: TRBV5-4; clone_size: NA; cdr3_nt: TGTGCCAGCAGCACCCCGTCTAGCGGGGAAAACTACGAGCAGTACTTC; cdr3_aa: CASSTPSSGENYEQYF
d_call: TRBD2; j_call: TRBJ2-1; v_call: TRBV6-4; clone_size: few; cdr3_nt: TGTGCCAGCAGTGGACTAGCGGGAGGCAATGAGCAGTTCTTC; cdr3_aa: CASSGLAGGNEQFF
d_call: TRBD1; j_call: TRBJ2-1; v_call: TRBV28; clone_size: NA; cdr3_nt: TGTGCCAGCAGTTTAGACAGGGGGAACAATGAGCAGTTCTTC; cdr3_aa: CASSLDRGNNEQFF
d_call: TRBD1; j_call: TRBJ1-3; v_call: TRBV4-2; clone_size: NA; cdr3_nt: TGTGCCAGCAGCCAAGTGAGTCGACAGGGCCCCTCTGGAAACACCATATATTTT; cdr3_aa: CASSQVSRQGPSGNTIYF
d_call: NA; j_call: TRBJ1-1; v_call: TRBV4-3; clone_size: once; cdr3_nt: TGCGCCAGCAGCCAAGATGCGGTCAGCCGCGGGGGAGCTTTCTTT; cdr3_aa: CASSQDAVSRGGAFF
d_call: NA; j_call: TRBJ1-4; v_call: TRBV2; clone_size: NA; cdr3_nt: TGTGCCAGCACCCATTCGCTCGGGGGAGCAACTAATGAAAAACTGTTTTTT; cdr3_aa: CASTHSLGGATNEKLFF
d_call: NA; j_call: TRBJ2-1; v_call: TRBV19; clone_size: NA; cdr3_nt: TGTGCCAGTAGTTCCAATGATCTGGGCCATGAGCAGTTCTTC; cdr3_aa: CASSSNDLGHEQFF
d_call: NA; j_call: TRBJ2-7; v_call: TRBV28; clone_size: NA; cdr3_nt: TGTGCCAGCAGGCCCTCGGGACACGCCTACGAGCAGTACTTC; cdr3_aa: CASRPSGHAYEQYF
d_call: NA; j_call: TRBJ2-7; v_call: TRBV21-1; clone_size: few; cdr3_nt: TGTGCCAGCAGCCCACAGGGGGCCCCCTACGAGCAGTACTTC; cdr3_aa: CASSPQGAPYEQYF
d_call: TRBD2; j_call: TRBJ2-7; v_call: TRBV6-5; clone_size: NA; cdr3_nt: TGTGCCAGCTGCTTAAGCGGGAACATCGAGCAGTACTTC; cdr3_aa: CASCLSGNIEQYF
d_call: NA; j_call: TRBJ2-7; v_call: TRBV2; clone_size: once; cdr3_nt: TGTGCCAGCAGTGATCCCCCCCCCGTCCAGCAGTACTTC; cdr3_aa: CASSDPPPVQQYF
d_call: NA; j_call: TRBJ2-7; v_call: TRBV30; clone_size: NA; cdr3_nt: TGTGCCTGGAGTGTATTACCCAGGACCTACGAGCAGTACTTC; cdr3_aa: CAWSVLPRTYEQYF
d_call: TRBD1; j_call: TRBJ2-1; v_call: TRBV7-6; clone_size: NA; cdr3_nt: TGTGCCAGCAGCTTTCCCGGGACAGGGGGCAATGAGCAGTTCTTC; cdr3_aa: CASSFPGTGGNEQFF
d_call: NA; j_call: TRBJ2-1; v_call: TRBV5-1; clone_size: NA; cdr3_nt: TGCGCCAGCAGCTTGGGCCGGACGCGGGGCAATGAGCAGTTCTTC; cdr3_aa: CASSLGRTRGNEQFF
d_call: TRBD1; j_call: TRBJ2-5; v_call: TRBV15; clone_size: NA; cdr3_nt: TGTGCCACCAGCAGCCCGACAGGGAGCGAAGAGACCCAGTACTTC; cdr3_aa: CATSSPTGSEETQYF
d_call: TRBD1; j_call: TRBJ1-1; v_call: TRBV18; clone_size: NA; cdr3_nt: TGTGCCAGCTCACCAGACAGGGCCAAGACTGAAGCTTTCTTT; cdr3_aa: CASSPDRAKTEAFF
d_call: TRBD1; j_call: TRBJ2-7; v_call: TRBV3-1/TRBV3-2; clone_size: NA; cdr3_nt: TGTGCCAGCAGCCAAGCACCTGGACAGGGTTACGAGCAGTACTTC; cdr3_aa: CASSQAPGQGYEQYF
d_call: NA; j_call: TRBJ2-7; v_call: TRBV7-2; clone_size: NA; cdr3_nt: TGTGCCAGCAGCTTATACCTAGAACAGTACTTC; cdr3_aa: CASSLYLEQYF
d_call: TRBD1; j_call: TRBJ2-7; v_call: TRBV28; clone_size: NA; cdr3_nt: TGTGCCAGCAGTGGACAGGGGTGGGAGCAGTACTTC; cdr3_aa: CASSGQGWEQYF
d_call: TRBD2; j_call: TRBJ2-5; v_call: TRBV11-3; clone_size: NA; cdr3_nt: TGTGCCAGCAGCTCGGGGTCGGGAGGGCCAAGAGAGACCCAGTACTTC; cdr3_aa: CASSSGSGGPRETQYF
d_call: NA; j_call: TRBJ2-7; v_call: TRBV7-8; clone_size: few; cdr3_nt: TGTGCCAGCAGCGGGGGGGGCAAGGCCCTGGAGCAGTACTTC; cdr3_aa: CASSGGGKALEQYF
d_call: NA; j_call: TRBJ1-2; v_call: TRBV2; clone_size: few; cdr3_nt: TGTGCCAGCACAAGGGGCTCCGTTGGGCTTGGCTACACCTTC; cdr3_aa: CASTRGSVGLGYTF
d_call: NA; j_call: TRBJ2-7; v_call: TRBV19; clone_size: NA; cdr3_nt: TGTGCCAGTAGTATGACAGGACACACCTACGAGCAGTACTTC; cdr3_aa: CASSMTGHTYEQYF
d_call: NA; j_call: TRBJ1-2; v_call: TRBV10-1; clone_size: NA; cdr3_nt: TGCGCCAGCAGTGAGTCTGGGGGCTGGGGCTACACCTTC; cdr3_aa: CASSESGGWGYTF
d_call: TRBD2; j_call: TRBJ2-1; v_call: TRBV29-1; clone_size: NA; cdr3_nt: TGCAGCGTCAGAGTAGCGGGAGGGTTCGGTGAGCAGTTCTTC; cdr3_aa: CSVRVAGGFGEQFF
d_call: NA; j_call: TRBJ2-3; v_call: TRBV12-5; clone_size: NA; cdr3_nt: TGTGCTAGTGCCGAAATCATCACCCATCGGGGCACAGATACGCAGTATTTT; cdr3_aa: CASAEIITHRGTDTQYF
d_call: NA; j_call: TRBJ2-7; v_call: TRBV28; clone_size: NA; cdr3_nt: TGTGCCAGCAGTTTTGGGGGGGCCTCCTACGAGCAGTACTTC; cdr3_aa: CASSFGGASYEQYF
d_call: NA; j_call: TRBJ2-3; v_call: TRBV12-3/TRBV12-4; clone_size: NA; cdr3_nt: TGTGCCAGCAGTTTAGGGAGCCCAGATACGCAGTATTTT; cdr3_aa: CASSLGSPDTQYF
d_call: NA; j_call: TRBJ2-5; v_call: TRBV28; clone_size: NA; cdr3_nt: TGTGCCAGCAGGTCCCCCCCCGGGAGCGCCGAAGAGACCCAGTACTTC; cdr3_aa: CASRSPPGSAEETQYF
d_call: NA; j_call: TRBJ1-4; v_call: TRBV29-1; clone_size: NA; cdr3_nt: TGCAGCCTCGAACTTAATGAAAAACTGTTTTTT; cdr3_aa: CSLELNEKLFF
d_call: TRBD1; j_call: TRBJ2-1; v_call: TRBV5-1; clone_size: NA; cdr3_nt: TGCGCCAGCCCAGGACAGGGCGCTTATGAGCAGTTCTTC; cdr3_aa: CASPGQGAYEQFF
d_call: TRBD2; j_call: TRBJ2-7; v_call: TRBV10-3; clone_size: NA; cdr3_nt: TGTGCCATCAGTCCTTCATCGGGACTAGCCGACGAGCAGTACTTC; cdr3_aa: CAISPSSGLADEQYF
d_call: TRBD1; j_call: TRBJ2-7; v_call: TRBV11-2; clone_size: few; cdr3_nt: TGTGCCAGCAGCTTAGATACGGGGACAGCCTACGAGCAGTACTTC; cdr3_aa: CASSLDTGTAYEQYF
d_call: NA; j_call: TRBJ1-6; v_call: TRBV12-3/TRBV12-4; clone_size: NA; cdr3_nt: TGTGCCAGCAGTGATTTAGTTTCACCCCTCCACTTT; cdr3_aa: CASSDLVSPLHF
d_call: NA; j_call: TRBJ2-3; v_call: TRBV5-6; clone_size: NA; cdr3_nt: TGTGCCAGCAGTGAACCGCGAGTAGCGGAAGGAGAATACGTGCAGTATTTT; cdr3_aa: CASSEPRVAEGEYVQYF
d_call: TRBD1; j_call: TRBJ1-4; v_call: TRBV5-5; clone_size: NA; cdr3_nt: TGTGCCAGCAGCCGGGACAGGAGTTGGGAAAAACTGTTTTTT; cdr3_aa: CASSRDRSWEKLFF